This entry is about one T cell receptor (beta chain). What it binds is not known. V lost 3 bases and J lost 10, with 13 bases in between. CDR3 length equals 13 residues. Germline values: CDR1 MNHEY, CDR2 SMNVEV (reference sequence). The data originate from a study of graft-versus-host responses after intestinal transplantation. In the study overall: Multivisceral, liver-intestinal, or isolated intestinal transplants were given to recipients.

Study-wide findings and caveats: Researchers found peak circulating GvH clone levels linked to early post-transplant HvG declines.

Some clones are missing from TCRdb's copy, which holds only in-frame ones; the method was immunoSEQ multiplex PCR. The profile shows over 75,000 clones, around 86% of them singletons. The sequence derives from a human donor who was the organ donor for an intestinal transplant. The chain has TRBV27 and TRBJ2-1; D might be TRBD1 or TRBD2, each matching 5 bases. The sample consisted of unstimulated CD8+ T cells sorted from spleen or lymph node cells, taken before transplant. The CDR3 loop reads CASSFGGPEEQFF. CDR3 nucleotides: TGTGCCAGCAGTTTTGGGGGTCCGGAGGAGCAGTTCTTC.